This TCR beta chain was captured in a study of beta chain features in type 1 diabetes (dated by TCRdb to 2017 to 2018). Concerning the study at large: Mean age, gender distribution, total cell number and subset yield were not different between patients and healthy donors. A total of approximately 100 million sorted cells were examined across all samples, and the number of cells per subset was strongly correlated with RNA yield. The study compared the TCRB repertoires of sorted circulating CD4+ T cell subsets in recently diagnosed type 1 diabetes patients with those in matched healthy donors. Regulatory and stem cell-like memory subsets were obtained from only 8 patients and roughly 8 healthy donors, while naive and central memory subsets were obtained from all 28 donors.

Each donor gave one peripheral blood draw, around 100 mL on average, collected into heparinised tubes. A BD FACSAria II and a panel including CD45RO, CCR7, CD25, CD127, CD95 and CD27 were used to sort naive, central memory, regulatory and stem cell-like memory CD4+ T cells. Every sorted population had a purity above 98%. PBMCs were isolated right away by Lymphoprep density gradient centrifugation and were stained directly, without culture. So that batch effects would be minimized, each experiment stained and sorted samples in pairs, pairing one healthy donor with one patient. The sample holds a few counts of this clone. Its cognate antigen has yet to be identified. Base qualities are not provided; no much larger clone lies one nucleotide away. Paper-wide results and their limitations: Naive, central memory and regulatory TCRB repertoires appeared to be more alike among patients than among healthy donors. Because cDNA rather than genomic DNA was sequenced, highly expressing activated cells could have been over-represented, although no difference in activation and CD3 levels was found between groups. Shorter templates might have been favored by PCR, but patient and control samples were amplified and corrected together, so both groups would have been affected equally by any skew. A moderate but significant shortening of TCRB CDR3 length was observed in type 1 diabetes patients in all four CD4+ subsets. At VDJ recombination sites, patients with type 1 diabetes made fewer insertions and deleted more nucleotides, a pattern implying thymic rearrangement abnormalities. Because the HLA sub-analyses included only small numbers of individuals, any influence of HLA type on TCRB rearrangement was left unresolved.

The High Capacity cDNA Reverse Transcription Kit was used to reverse transcribe all of the isolated RNA, meaning that expressed TCRB transcripts were what got sequenced. Naive, central memory and regulatory T cell samples underwent deep immunoSEQ sequencing, averaging roughly 3.4 million total reads per sample. Sorted cells were lysed in RLT buffer and RNA was extracted with DNase-treated RNeasy Micro or Mini kits, depending on cell number. Each cell subset was processed on its own to prevent cross-contamination, while patient and healthy donor samples were processed together. The immunoSEQ multiplex PCR was used to amplify TCRB sequences from cDNA, generating 87-bp fragments that spanned the CDR3 region. Sequencing of the amplicons was performed on the Illumina HiSeq platform. In the authors' own workflow: Synthetic template baselines were used to correct PCR bias computationally, reads within Hamming distance 2 were collapsed together, and singletons that could not be merged were discarded. Reads were aligned against IMGT to assign V, D and J genes, CDR3 length and insertions or deletions at six rearrangement sites. Within each subset, clonotype counts were normalized to sorted cell number, after which true diversity and Gini coefficients were computed with the tcR R package. Repertoire sharing was quantified using the overlap coefficient calculated on TCRB nucleotide sequences. Out-of-frame TCRB sequences from naive cells were analyzed as a proxy for the pre-selection repertoire. TCRdb stores this immuneACCESS table with in-frame sequences only. Part of the clones is absent; in the studies checked, under half of the shortfall reflects unresolved V genes, and no reason is known for the rest. The V and J calls and clone size come from that table; D and trimming were worked out from the DNA. The sample has under 400,000 clones on record, 10% to 15% of them singletons. The ten largest clonotypes hold 0.0085% to 0.012% of the sample.

Via the germline V gene, CDR1 is MDHEN and CDR2 SYDVKM. The cysteine opens and the phenylalanine closes a CDR3 of 15 amino acids. Only CDR3 DNA is held: 45 bases, read in frame from base 1. Ends trimmed: V by 2 bases, J by 4 bases; bases unmatched to a gene: 5. The specimen was naive CD4+ T cells from blood. Taken with the paper, the label for cell subset or site translates to: true naive CD4+ T cells. The origin of this receptor is a woman younger than 35 with type 1 diabetes. The chain is made from TRBV28 and TRBJ2-7; 10 bases in between match TRBD2. CDR3 sequence: CASSLPSGRQYEQYF. The DNA sequence is as follows: TGTGCCAGCAGTTTACCTAGCGGGAGACAGTACGAGCAGTACTTC.